This T cell receptor beta chain stems from a study of T cells after yellow fever vaccination. The V end was cut by 8 bases, the J end by 4 bases, with 14 bases between. The CDR3 sequence is 14 residues long. TCRdb reprocessed the 5' RACE reads with MiXCR, giving one entry per CDR3 protein. The sample yields 150,000 to 200,000 distinct CDR3 sequences, roughly a tenth seen once. This receptor was obtained from a man in his late teens or twenties who received the YFV17D yellow fever vaccine. This chain joins TRBV12-3 or TRBV12-4 and TRBJ2-2; D may be TRBD2 (5 bases). Source: CD8+ T cells sorted from PBMCs, taken 45 days after the yellow fever booster vaccination. The CDR3 loop reads CASQHSGFTGELFF. Written as DNA, the CDR3 is TGTGCCAGCCAACACTCGGGATTCACCGGGGAGCTGTTTTTT.